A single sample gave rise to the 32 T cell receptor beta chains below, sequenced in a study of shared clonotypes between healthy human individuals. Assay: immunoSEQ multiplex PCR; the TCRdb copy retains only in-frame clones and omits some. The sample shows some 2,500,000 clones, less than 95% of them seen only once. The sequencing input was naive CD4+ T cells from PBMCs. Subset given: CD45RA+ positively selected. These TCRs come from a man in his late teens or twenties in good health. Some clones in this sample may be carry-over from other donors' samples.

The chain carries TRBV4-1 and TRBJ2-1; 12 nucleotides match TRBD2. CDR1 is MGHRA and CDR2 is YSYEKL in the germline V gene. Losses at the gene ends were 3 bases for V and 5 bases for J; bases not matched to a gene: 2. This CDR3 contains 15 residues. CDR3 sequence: CASSHRTSGNNEQFF. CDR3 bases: TGCGCCAGCAGCCATCGGACTAGCGGGAACAATGAGCAGTTCTTC.

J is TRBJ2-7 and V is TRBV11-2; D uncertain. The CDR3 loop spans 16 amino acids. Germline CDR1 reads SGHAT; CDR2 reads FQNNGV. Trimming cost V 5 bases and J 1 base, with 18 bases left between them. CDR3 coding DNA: TGTGCCAGCAGCCCAGGTTGGCGGATAACTTCCTACGAGCAGTACTTC. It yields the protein CASSPGWRITSYEQYF.

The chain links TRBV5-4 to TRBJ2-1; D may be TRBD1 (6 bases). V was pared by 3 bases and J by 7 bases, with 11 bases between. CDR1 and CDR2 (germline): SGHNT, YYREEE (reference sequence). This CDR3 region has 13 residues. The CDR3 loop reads CASSSQGGNEQFF. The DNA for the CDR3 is TGTGCCAGCAGCTCTCAAGGGGGAAATGAGCAGTTCTTC.

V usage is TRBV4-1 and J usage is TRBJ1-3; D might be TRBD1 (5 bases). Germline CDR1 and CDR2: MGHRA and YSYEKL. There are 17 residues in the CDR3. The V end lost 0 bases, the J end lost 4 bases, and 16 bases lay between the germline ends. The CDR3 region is CASSQDLGRGAGNTIYF. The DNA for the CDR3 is TGCGCCAGCAGCCAAGATCTAGGGAGGGGCGCCGGAAACACCATATATTTT.

The CDR3 DNA reads TGTGCCATCAGTGGTAGACTAGCGGGAAATAATACGGGATACAATGAGCAGTTCTTC. This codes for CAISGRLAGNNTGYNEQFF. This sequence joins TRBV10-3 and TRBJ2-1, with 11 bases that match TRBD2. V trimming: 4 bases; J trimming: 4 bases; junction bases outside the gene matches: 15. The germline V gene has CDR1 ENHRY and CDR2 SYGVKD. CDR3 size: 19 residues.

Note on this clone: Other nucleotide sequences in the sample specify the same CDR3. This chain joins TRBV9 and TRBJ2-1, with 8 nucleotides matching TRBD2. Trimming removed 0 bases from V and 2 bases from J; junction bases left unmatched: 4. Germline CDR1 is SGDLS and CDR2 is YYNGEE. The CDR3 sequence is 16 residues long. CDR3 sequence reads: CASSVVGGRTYNEQFF. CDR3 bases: TGTGCCAGCAGCGTAGTGGGCGGGAGGACCTACAATGAGCAGTTCTTC.

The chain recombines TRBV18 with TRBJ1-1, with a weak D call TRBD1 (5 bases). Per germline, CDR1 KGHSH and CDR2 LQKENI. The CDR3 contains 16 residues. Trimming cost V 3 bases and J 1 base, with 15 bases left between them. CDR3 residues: CASSPQRGAPNTEAFF. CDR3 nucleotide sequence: TGTGCCAGCTCACCCCAGCGCGGGGCCCCGAACACTGAAGCTTTCTTT.

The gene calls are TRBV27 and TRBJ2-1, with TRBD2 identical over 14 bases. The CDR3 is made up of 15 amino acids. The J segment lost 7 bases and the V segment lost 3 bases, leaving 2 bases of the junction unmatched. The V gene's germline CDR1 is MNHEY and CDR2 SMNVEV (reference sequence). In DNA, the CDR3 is TGTGCCAGCAGTTTGGGACTAGCGGGAGTTAATGAGCAGTTCTTC. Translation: CASSLGLAGVNEQFF.

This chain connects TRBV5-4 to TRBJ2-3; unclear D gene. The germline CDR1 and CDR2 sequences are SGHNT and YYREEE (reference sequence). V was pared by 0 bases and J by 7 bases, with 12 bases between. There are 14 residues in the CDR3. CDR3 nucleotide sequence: TGTGCCAGCAGCTTGGTACATGGGCCCAATACGCAGTATTTT. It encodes CASSLVHGPNTQYF.

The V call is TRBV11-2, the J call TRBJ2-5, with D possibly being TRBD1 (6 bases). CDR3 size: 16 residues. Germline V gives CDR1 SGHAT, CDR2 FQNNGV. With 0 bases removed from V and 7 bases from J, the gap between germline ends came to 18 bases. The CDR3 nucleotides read TGTGCCAGCAGCTTAGATTGGCAGGGCAGGGGTGGGACCCAGTACTTC. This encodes CASSLDWQGRGGTQYF. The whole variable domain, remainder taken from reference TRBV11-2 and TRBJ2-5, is EAGVAQSPRYKIIEKRQSVAFWCNPISGHATLYWYQQILGQGPKLLIQFQNNGVVDDSQLPKDRFSAERLKGVDSTLKIQPAKLEDSAVYLCASSLDWQGRGGTQYFGPGTRLLVL.

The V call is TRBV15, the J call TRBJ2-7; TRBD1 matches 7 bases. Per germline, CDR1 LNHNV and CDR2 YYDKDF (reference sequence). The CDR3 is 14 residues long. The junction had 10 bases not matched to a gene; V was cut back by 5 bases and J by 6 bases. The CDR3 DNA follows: TGTGCCACCAGCCCCTCGCCCAGGGACAGCGAGCAGTACTTC. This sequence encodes CATSPSPRDSEQYF.

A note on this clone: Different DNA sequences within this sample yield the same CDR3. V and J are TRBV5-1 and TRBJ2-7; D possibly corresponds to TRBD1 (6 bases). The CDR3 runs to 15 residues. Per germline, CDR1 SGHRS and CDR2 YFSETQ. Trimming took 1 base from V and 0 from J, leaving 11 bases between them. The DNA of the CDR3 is TGCGCCAGCAGCTTGACCACAGGGTCCTCCTACGAGCAGTACTTC. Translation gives CASSLTTGSSYEQYF. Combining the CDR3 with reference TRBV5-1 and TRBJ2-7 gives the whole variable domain KAGVTQTPRYLIKTRGQQVTLSCSPISGHRSVSWYQQTPGQGLQFLFEYFSETQRNKGNFPGRFSGRQFSNSRSEMNVSTLELGDSALYLCASSLTTGSSYEQYFGPGTRLTVT.

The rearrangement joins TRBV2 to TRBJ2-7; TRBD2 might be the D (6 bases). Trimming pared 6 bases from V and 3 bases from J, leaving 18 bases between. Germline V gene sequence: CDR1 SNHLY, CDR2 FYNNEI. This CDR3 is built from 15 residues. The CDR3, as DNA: TGTGCCAGCAGGCAGACCGGGGGAAAGGTCTACGAGCAGTACTTC. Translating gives CASRQTGGKVYEQYF.

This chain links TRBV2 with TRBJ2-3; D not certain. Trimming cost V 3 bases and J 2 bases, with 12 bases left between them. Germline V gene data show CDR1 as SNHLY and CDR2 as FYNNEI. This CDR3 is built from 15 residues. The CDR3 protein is CASSDVSPPTDTQYF. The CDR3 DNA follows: TGTGCCAGCAGTGATGTCTCTCCTCCCACAGATACGCAGTATTTT.

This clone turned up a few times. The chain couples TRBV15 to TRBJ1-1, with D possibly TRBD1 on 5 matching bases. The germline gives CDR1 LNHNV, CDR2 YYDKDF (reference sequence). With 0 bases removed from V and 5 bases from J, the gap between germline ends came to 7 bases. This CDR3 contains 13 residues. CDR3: CATSREGVTEAFF. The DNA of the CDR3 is TGTGCCACCAGCAGAGAAGGGGTTACTGAAGCTTTCTTT.

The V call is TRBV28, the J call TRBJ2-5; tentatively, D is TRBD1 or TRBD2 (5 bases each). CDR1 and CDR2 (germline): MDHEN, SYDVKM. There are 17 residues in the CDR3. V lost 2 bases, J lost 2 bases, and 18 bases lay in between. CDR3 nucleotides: TGTGCCAGCAGTTTAACCGGGGCAGGGACGAGGCAAGAGACCCAGTACTTC. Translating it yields CASSLTGAGTRQETQYF.

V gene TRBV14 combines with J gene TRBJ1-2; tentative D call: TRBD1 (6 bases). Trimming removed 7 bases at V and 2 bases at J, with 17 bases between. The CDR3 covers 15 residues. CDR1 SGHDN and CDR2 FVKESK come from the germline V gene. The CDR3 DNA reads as TGTGCCAGCACCCCGGACAGCACCAGAAACTATGGCTACACCTTC. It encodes CASTPDSTRNYGYTF.

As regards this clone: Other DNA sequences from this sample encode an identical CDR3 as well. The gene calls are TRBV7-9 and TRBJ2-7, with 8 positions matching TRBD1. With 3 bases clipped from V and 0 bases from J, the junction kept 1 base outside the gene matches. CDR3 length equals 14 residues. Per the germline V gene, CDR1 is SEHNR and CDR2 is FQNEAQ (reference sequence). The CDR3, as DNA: TGTGCCAGCAGCTTGGGACAGGTCTCCTACGAGCAGTACTTC. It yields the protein CASSLGQVSYEQYF.

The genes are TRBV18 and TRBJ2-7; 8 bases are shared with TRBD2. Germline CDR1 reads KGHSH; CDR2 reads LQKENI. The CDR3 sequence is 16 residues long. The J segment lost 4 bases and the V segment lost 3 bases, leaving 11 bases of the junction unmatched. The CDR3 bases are TGTGCCAGCTCACCGATCTTAATAGCGGGGCTATACGAGCAGTACTTC. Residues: CASSPILIAGLYEQYF. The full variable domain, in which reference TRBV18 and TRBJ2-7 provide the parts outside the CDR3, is NAGVMQNPRHLVRRRGQEARLRCSPMKGHSHVYWYRQLPEEGLKFMVYLQKENIIDESGMPKERFSAEFPKEGPSILRIQQVVRGDSAAYFCASSPILIAGLYEQYFGPGTRLTVT.

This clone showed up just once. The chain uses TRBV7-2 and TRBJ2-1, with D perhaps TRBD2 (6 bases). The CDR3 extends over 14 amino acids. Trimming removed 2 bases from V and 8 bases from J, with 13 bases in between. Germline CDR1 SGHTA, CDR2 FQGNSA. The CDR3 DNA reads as TGTGCCAGCAGCTTATTTGGGGCTAGCGATGAGCAGTTCTTC. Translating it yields CASSLFGASDEQFF.

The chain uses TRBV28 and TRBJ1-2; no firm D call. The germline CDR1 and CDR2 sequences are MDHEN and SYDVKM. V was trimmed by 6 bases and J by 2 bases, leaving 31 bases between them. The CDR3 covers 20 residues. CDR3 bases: TGTGCCAGCAGCCTCGCTGGCCTCGGATCCTCGGGGATAACAAACTATGGCTACACCTTC. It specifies CASSLAGLGSSGITNYGYTF.

The CDR3, as DNA: TGTGCCATCAGTGAGGCCAGGGCGGGGACCGGGGAGCTGTTTTTT. Its translation: CAISEARAGTGELFF. The chain has TRBV10-3 and TRBJ2-2; D may be TRBD2 (6 bases). CDR3 length equals 15 residues. V was clipped by 2 bases and J by 5 bases, with 12 bases between them. Per the germline V gene, CDR1 is ENHRY and CDR2 is SYGVKD.

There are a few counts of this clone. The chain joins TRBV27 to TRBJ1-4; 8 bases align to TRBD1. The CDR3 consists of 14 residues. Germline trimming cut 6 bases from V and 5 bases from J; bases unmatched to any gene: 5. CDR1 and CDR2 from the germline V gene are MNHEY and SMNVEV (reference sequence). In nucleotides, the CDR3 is TGTGCCAGCAGACAGGGACAGGTGAATGAAAAACTGTTTTTT. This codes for CASRQGQVNEKLFF. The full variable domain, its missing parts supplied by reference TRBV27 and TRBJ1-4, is EAQVTQNPRYLITVTGKKLTVTCSQNMNHEYMSWYRQDPGLGLRQIYYSMNVEVTDKGDVPEGYKVSRKEKRNFPLILESPSPNQTSLYFCASRQGQVNEKLFFGSGTQLSVL.

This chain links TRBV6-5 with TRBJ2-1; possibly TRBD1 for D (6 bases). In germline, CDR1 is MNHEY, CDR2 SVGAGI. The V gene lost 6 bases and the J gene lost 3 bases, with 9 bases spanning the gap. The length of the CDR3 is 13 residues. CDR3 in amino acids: CASRRTDYNEQFF. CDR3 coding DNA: TGTGCCAGCAGAAGGACAGACTACAATGAGCAGTTCTTC.

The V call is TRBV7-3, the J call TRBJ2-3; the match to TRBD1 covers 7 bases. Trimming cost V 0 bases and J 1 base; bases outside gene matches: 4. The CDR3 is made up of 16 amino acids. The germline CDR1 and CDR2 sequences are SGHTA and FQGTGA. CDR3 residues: CASSLTPGTGTDTQYF. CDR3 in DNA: TGTGCCAGCAGCTTAACACCCGGGACAGGCACAGATACGCAGTATTTT. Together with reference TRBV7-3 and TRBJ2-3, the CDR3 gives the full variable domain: GAGVSQTPSNKVTEKGKYVELRCDPISGHTALYWYRQSLGQGPEFLIYFQGTGAADDSGLPNDRFFAVRPEGSVSTLKIQRTERGDSAVYLCASSLTPGTGTDTQYFGPGTRLTVL.

This CDR3 reads CASSLGDSPLHF. CDR3 nucleotide sequence: TGTGCCAGCAGTCTCGGCGATTCACCCCTCCACTTT. This chain connects TRBV7-3 to TRBJ1-6; the D is unclear. The CDR3 sequence is 12 residues long. CDR1 is SGHTA and CDR2 is FQGTGA in the germline V gene. The V and J ends lost 6 bases and 8 bases respectively, with 8 bases between them.

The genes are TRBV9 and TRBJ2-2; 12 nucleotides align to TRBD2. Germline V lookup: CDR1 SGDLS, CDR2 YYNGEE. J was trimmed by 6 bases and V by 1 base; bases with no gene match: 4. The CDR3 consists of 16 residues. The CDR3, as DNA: TGTGCCAGCAGCGTAAGACTAGCGGGAGAGGCCGGGGAGCTGTTTTTT. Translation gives CASSVRLAGEAGELFF.

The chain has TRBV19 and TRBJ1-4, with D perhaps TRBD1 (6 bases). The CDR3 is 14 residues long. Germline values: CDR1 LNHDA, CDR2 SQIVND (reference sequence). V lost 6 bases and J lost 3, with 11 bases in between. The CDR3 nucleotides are TGTGCCAGTAGAGGAGGGGGATCTAATGAAAAACTGTTTTTT. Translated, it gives CASRGGGSNEKLFF.

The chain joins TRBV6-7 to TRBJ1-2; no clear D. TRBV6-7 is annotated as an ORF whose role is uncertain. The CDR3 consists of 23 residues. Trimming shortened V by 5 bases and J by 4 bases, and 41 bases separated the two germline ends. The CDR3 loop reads CASSDKGKLSGPIENLSPYGYTF. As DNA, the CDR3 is TGTGCCAGCAGTGATAAGGGAAAATTGTCGGGTCCCATAGAGAATTTATCACCCTATGGCTACACCTTC.

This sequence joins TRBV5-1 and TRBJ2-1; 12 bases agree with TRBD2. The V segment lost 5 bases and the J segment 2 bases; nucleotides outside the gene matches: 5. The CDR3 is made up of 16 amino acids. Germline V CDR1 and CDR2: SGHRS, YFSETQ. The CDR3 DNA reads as TGCGCCAGCAGTAGGCTAGCGGGAGGGCCCTACAATGAGCAGTTCTTC. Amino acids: CASSRLAGGPYNEQFF. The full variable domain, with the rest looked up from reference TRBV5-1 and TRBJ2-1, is KAGVTQTPRYLIKTRGQQVTLSCSPISGHRSVSWYQQTPGQGLQFLFEYFSETQRNKGNFPGRFSGRQFSNSRSEMNVSTLELGDSALYLCASSRLAGGPYNEQFFGPGTRLTVL.

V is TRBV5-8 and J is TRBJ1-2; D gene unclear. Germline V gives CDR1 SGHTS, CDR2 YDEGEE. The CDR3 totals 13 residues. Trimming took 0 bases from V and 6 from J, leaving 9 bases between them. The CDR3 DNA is TGTGCCAGCAGCTTGGCCCAAGTCAATGGCTACACCTTC. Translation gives CASSLAQVNGYTF.

DNA for the CDR3: TGTGCTAGTGGTTTGTGGCAGGGTGGCACAGATACGCAGTATTTT. This sequence encodes CASGLWQGGTDTQYF. The chain employs TRBV12-5 and TRBJ2-3, with a possible D match to TRBD1 (5 bases). Trimming took off 2 bases at V and 1 base at J, with 10 bases between the two ends. The CDR3 contains 15 residues. Germline V lookup: CDR1 LGHNT, CDR2 FRNRAP.